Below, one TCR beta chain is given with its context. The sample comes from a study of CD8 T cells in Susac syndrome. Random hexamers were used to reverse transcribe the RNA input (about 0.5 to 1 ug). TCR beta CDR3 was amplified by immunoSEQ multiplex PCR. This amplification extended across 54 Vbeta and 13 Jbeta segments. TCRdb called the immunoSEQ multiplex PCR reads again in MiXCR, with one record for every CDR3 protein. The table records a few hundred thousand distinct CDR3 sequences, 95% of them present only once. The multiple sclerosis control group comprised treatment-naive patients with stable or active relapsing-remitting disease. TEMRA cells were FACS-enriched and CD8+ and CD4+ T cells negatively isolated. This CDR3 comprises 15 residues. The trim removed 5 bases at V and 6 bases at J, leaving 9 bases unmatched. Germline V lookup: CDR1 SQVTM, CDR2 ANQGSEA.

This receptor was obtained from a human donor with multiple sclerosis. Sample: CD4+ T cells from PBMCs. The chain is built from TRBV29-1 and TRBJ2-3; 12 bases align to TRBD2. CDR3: CSVHPGLAGGDTQYF. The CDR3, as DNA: TGCAGCGTTCACCCGGGCCTAGCGGGAGGGGATACGCAGTATTTT.